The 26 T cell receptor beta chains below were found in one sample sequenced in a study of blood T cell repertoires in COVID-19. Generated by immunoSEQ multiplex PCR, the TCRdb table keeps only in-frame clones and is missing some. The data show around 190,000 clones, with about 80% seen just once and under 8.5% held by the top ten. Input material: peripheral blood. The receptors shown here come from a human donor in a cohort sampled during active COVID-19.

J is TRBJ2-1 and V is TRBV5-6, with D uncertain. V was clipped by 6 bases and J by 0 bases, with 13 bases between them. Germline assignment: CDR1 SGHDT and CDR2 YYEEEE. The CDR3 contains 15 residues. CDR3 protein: CASTPRGFSYNEQFF. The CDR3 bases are TGTGCCAGCACCCCCCGCGGCTTCTCCTACAATGAGCAGTTCTTC.

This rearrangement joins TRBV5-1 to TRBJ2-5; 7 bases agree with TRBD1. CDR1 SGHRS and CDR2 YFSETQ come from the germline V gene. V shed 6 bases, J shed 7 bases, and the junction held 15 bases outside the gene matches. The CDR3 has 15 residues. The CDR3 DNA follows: TGCGCCAGCATAACCTGGACAGGACCGGTGGGGACCCAGTACTTC. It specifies CASITWTGPVGTQYF.

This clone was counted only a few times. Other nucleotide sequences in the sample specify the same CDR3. Written as DNA, the CDR3 is TGTGCCAGCAGGGACAGGACGTACGAGCAGTACTTC. Amino acids: CASRDRTYEQYF. The V gene is TRBV6-5, the J gene TRBJ2-7; 7 nucleotides agree with TRBD1. The CDR3 has 12 residues. The germline CDR1 and CDR2 sequences are MNHEY and SVGAGI. The V and J ends lost 6 bases and 4 bases, in that order; junction bases with no gene match: 3.

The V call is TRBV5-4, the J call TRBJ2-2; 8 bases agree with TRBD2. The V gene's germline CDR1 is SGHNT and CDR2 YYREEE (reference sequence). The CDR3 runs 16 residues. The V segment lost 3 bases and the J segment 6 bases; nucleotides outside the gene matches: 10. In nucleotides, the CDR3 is TGTGCCAGCAGCTCCGGCGGGGGGTTAGCTGCCGGGGAGCTGTTTTTT. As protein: CASSSGGGLAAGELFF. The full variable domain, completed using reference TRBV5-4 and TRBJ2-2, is ETGVTQSPTHLIKTRGQQVTLRCSSQSGHNTVSWYQQALGQGPQFIFQYYREEENGRGNFPPRFSGLQFPNYSSELNVNALELDDSALYLCASSSGGGLAAGELFFGEGSRLTVL.

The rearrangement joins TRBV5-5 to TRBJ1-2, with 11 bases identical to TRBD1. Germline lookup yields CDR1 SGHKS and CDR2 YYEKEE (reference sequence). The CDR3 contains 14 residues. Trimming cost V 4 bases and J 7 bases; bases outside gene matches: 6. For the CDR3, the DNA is TGTGCCAGCAGCCTCCCGGGACAGGGGGTTGGCTACACCTTC. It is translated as CASSLPGQGVGYTF.

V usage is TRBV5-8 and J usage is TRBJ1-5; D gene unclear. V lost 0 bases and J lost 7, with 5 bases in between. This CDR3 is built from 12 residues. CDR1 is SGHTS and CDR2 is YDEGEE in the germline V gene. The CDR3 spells CASSLALQPQHF. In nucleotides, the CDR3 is TGTGCCAGCAGCTTGGCCCTACAGCCCCAGCATTTT.

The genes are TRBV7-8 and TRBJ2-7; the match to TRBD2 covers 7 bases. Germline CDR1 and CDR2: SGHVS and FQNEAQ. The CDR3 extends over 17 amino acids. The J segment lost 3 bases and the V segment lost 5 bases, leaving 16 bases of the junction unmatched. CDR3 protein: CASSPRPGLAANYEQYF. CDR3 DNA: TGTGCCAGCAGCCCACGGCCCGGGCTAGCGGCGAACTACGAGCAGTACTTC.

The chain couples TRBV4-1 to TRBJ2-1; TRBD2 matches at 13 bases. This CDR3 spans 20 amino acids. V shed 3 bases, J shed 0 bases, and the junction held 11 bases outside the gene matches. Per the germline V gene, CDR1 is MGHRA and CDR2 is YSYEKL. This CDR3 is CASSHRPGTSGDPSYNEQFF. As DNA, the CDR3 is TGCGCCAGCAGCCATCGTCCCGGGACTAGCGGGGACCCCTCCTACAATGAGCAGTTCTTC.

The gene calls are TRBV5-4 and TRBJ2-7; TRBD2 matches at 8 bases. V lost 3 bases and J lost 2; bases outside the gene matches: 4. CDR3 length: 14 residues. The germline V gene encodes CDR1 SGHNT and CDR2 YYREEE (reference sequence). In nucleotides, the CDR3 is TGTGCCAGCAGCTCGGGGGGGGCCACCTACGAGCAGTACTTC. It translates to CASSSGGATYEQYF.

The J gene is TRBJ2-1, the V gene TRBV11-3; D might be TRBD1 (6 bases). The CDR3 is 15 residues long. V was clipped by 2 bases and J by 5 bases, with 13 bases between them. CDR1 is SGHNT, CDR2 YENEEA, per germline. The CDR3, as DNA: TGTGCCAGCAGCTTAACAGGGATTTCGGACAATGAGCAGTTCTTC. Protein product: CASSLTGISDNEQFF. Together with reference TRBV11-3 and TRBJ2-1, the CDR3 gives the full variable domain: EAGVVQSPRYKIIEKKQPVAFWCNPISGHNTLYWYLQNLGQGPELLIRYENEEAVDDSQLPKDRFSAERLKGVDSTLKIQPAELGDSAVYLCASSLTGISDNEQFFGPGTRLTVL.

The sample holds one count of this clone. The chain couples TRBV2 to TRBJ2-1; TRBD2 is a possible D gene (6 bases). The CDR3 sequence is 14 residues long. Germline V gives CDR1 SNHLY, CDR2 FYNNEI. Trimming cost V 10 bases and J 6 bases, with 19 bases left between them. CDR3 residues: CATSSRGTSNEQFF. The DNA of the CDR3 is TGTGCCACGTCCTCCCGGGGGACCTCCAATGAGCAGTTCTTC.

The CDR3 region has the DNA TGTGCCAGCAGCCTCAGCGGGGATCGTGGAGGCTACACCTTC. Residues: CASSLSGDRGGYTF. The V call is TRBV3-1 (or the pseudogene TRBV3-2), the J call TRBJ1-2, with D unresolved. Germline V gives CDR1 LGHDT, CDR2 YNNKEL (reference sequence). The CDR3 has 14 residues. The V gene lost 4 bases and the J gene lost 8 bases, with 17 bases spanning the gap.

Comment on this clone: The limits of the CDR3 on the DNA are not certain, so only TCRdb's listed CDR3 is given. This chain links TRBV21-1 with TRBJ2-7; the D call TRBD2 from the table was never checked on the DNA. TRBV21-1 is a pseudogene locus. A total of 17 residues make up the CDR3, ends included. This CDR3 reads CASSKVGTGTSTYEQYF.

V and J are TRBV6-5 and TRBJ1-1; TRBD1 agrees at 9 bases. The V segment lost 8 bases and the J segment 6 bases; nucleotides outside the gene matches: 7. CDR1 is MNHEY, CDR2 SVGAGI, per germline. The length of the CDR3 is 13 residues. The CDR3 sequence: CASPGQGIPEAFF. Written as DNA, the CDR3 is TGTGCCAGCCCGGGACAGGGAATTCCTGAAGCTTTCTTT.

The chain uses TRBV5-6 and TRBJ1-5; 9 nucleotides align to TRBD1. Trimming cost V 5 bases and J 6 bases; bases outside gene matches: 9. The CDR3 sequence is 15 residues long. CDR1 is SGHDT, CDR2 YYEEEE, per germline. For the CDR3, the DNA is TGTGCCAGCAGTTCCGGACAGGGGTGGTTTCAGCCCCAGCATTTT. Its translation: CASSSGQGWFQPQHF.

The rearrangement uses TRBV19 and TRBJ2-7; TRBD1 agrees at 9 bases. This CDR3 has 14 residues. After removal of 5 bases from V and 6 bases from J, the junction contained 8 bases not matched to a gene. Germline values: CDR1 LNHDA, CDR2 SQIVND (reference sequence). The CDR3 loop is CASSFPQGAGEQYF. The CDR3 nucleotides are TGTGCCAGTAGTTTCCCACAGGGGGCCGGCGAGCAGTACTTC.

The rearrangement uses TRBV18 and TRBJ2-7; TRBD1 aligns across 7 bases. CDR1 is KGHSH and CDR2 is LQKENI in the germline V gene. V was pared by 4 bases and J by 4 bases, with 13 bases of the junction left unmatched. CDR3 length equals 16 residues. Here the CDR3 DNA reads TGTGCCAGCTCACAGACTCCGGGACAGAGGGAGTACGAGCAGTACTTC. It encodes CASSQTPGQREYEQYF. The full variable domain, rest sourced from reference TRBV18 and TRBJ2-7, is NAGVMQNPRHLVRRRGQEARLRCSPMKGHSHVYWYRQLPEEGLKFMVYLQKENIIDESGMPKERFSAEFPKEGPSILRIQQVVRGDSAAYFCASSQTPGQREYEQYFGPGTRLTVT.

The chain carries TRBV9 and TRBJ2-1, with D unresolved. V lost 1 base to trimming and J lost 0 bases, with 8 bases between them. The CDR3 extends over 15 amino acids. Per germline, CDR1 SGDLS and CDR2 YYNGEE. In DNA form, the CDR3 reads TGTGCCAGCAGCGTATCCCCCAGCTCCTACAATGAGCAGTTCTTC. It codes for CASSVSPSSYNEQFF.

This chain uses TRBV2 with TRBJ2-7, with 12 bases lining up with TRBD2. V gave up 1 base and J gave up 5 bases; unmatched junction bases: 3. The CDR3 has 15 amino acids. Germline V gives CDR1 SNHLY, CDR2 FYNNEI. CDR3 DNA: TGTGCCAGCAGTGAAGAACTAGCGGGGGGTGACGAGCAGTACTTC. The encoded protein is CASSEELAGGDEQYF.

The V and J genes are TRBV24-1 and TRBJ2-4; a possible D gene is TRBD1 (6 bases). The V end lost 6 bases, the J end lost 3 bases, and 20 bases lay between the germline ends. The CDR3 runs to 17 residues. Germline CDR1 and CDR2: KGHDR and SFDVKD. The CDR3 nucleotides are TGTGCCACCAGTAAAACCCCGGCAGGGGTAGGCAAAAACATTCAGTACTTC. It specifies CATSKTPAGVGKNIQYF.

The CDR3 DNA sequence: TGTGCCAGCAGCTTAGGGATATTAGAGGGTCAGCCCCAGCATTTT. The encoded protein is CASSLGILEGQPQHF. The chain recombines TRBV7-9 with TRBJ1-5, with unresolved D. This CDR3 spans 15 amino acids. The germline V and J ends were trimmed by 1 base and 6 bases, with 13 bases remaining between them. CDR1 SEHNR and CDR2 FQNEAQ come from the germline V gene (reference sequence).

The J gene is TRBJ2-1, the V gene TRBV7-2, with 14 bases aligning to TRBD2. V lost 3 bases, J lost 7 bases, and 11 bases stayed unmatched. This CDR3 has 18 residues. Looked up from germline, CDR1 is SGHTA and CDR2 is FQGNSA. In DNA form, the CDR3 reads TGTGCCAGCAGCTTCCGCTCGGGACTAGCGGGGGTCGATAATGAGCAGTTCTTC. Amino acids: CASSFRSGLAGVDNEQFF.

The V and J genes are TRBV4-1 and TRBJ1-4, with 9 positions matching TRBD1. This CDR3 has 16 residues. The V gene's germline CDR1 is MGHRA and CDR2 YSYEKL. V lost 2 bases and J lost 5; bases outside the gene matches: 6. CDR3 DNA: TGCGCCAGCAGCCAATACCGAACAGGGGGCAATGAAAAACTGTTTTTT. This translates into CASSQYRTGGNEKLFF.

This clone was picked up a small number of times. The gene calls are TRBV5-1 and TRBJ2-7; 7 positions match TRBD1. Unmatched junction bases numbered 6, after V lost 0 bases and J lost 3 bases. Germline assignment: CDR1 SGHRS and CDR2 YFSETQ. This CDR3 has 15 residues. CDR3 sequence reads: CASSLGHRGFYEQYF. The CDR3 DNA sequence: TGCGCCAGCAGCTTGGGGCACAGGGGTTTCTACGAGCAGTACTTC.

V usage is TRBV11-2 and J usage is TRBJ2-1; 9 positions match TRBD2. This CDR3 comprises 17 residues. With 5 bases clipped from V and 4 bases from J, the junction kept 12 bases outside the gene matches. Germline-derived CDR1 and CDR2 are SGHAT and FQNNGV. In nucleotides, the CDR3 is TGTGCCAGCAGCCTAACCTCTGATAGCGGGGGTTACAATGAGCAGTTCTTC. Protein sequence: CASSLTSDSGGYNEQFF.

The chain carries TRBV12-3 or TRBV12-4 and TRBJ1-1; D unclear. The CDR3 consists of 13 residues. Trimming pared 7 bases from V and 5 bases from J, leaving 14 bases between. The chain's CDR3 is CASTYWKTTEAFF. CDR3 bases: TGTGCCAGCACCTATTGGAAGACTACTGAAGCTTTCTTT.